This T cell receptor (beta chain) derives from a study of regulatory T cells in long-lasting Graves disease. Study-wide context: For a period under 3 months, newly diagnosed Graves' patients had taken antithyroid drugs. Study-level points and caveats: Peripheral blood alone, not thyroid tissue, underwent study.

This clonotype was seen many times. Its antigen is undetermined. Sample time point: newly diagnosed GD, antithyroid drugs for less than 3 months. Making the TCR library involved RNA that had been extracted from PBMCs. The ends were cut back, 0 bases at V and 7 bases at J, with 15 bases in the middle. Germline V gene lookup returns CDR1 MNHEY and CDR2 SVGEGT. The CDR3 is made up of 16 amino acids. In building TCR beta libraries, iRepertoire HTBI primers were used together with Arm-PCR of CDR3 regions. TCRdb re-called the multiplex PCR reads through MiXCR, storing one row per CDR3 protein. Of around 240,000 distinct CDR3 sequences listed, 18% are singletons. In addition, the sample was reused for a study of T cells in Graves' hyperthyroidism and ophthalmopathy. That investigation notes: The definition of stable Graves' hyperthyroidism was no ophthalmopathy progression within 18 months. Patients aged 18 to 65 had newly diagnosed hyperthyroidism that had lasted under 2 months.

The receptor was isolated from a woman aged 25 to 39 with Graves disease. This rearrangement joins TRBV6-2 or TRBV6-3 to TRBJ1-4; D is unresolved. The input for sequencing was peripheral blood mononuclear cells (PBMCs), taken at new diagnosis, from a patient treated with antithyroid drugs. Written as DNA, the CDR3 is TGTGCCAGCAGTTACTCAGGAAGTCGCTTCACTGAAAAACTGTTTTTT. Translated, it gives CASSYSGSRFTEKLFF.